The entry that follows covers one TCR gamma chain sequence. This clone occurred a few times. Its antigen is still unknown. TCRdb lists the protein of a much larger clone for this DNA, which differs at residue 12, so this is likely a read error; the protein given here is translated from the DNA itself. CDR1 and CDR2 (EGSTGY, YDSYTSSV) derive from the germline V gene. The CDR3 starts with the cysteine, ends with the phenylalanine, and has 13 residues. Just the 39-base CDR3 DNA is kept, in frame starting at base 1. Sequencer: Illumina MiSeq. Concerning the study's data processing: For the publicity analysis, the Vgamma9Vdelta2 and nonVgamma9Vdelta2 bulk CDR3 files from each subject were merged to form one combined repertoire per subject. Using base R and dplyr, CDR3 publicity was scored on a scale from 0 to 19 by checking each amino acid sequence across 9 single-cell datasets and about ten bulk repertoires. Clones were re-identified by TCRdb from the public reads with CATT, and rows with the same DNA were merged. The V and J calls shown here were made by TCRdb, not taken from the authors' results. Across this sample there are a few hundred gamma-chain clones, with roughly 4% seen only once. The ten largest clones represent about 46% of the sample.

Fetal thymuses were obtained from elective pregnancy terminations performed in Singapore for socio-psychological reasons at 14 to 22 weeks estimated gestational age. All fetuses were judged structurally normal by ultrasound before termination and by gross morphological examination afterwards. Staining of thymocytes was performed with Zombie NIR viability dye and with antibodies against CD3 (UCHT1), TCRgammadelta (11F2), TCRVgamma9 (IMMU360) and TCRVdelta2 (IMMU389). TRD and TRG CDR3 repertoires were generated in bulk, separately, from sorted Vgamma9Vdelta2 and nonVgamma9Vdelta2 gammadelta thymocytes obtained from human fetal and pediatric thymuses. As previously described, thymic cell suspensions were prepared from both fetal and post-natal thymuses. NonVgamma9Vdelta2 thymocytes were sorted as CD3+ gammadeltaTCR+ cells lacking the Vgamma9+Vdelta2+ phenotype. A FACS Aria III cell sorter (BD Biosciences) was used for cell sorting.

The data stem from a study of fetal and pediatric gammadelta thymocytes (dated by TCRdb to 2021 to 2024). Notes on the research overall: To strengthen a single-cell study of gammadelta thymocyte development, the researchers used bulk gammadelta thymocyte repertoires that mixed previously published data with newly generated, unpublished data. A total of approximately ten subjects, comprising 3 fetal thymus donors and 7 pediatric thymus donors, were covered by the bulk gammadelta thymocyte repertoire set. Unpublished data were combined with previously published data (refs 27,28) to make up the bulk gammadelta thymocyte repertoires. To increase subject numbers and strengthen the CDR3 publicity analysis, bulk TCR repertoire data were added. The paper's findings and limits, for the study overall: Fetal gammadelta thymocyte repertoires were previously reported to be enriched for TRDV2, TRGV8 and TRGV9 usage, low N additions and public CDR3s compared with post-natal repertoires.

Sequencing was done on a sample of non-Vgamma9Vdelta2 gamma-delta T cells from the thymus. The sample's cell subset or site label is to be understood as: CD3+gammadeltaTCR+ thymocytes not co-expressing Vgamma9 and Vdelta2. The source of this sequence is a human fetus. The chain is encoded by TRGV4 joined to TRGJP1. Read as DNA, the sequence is TGTGCCACCTGGGATACCACTGGTTGGTTCAAGACATTT. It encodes CATWDTTGWFKTF.